This T cell receptor (beta chain) was observed in a study of regulatory T cells. Findings of the study overall: Hydrophobic residues at CDR3 positions 6 and 7 were enriched in conventional CD4+ T cells of CD3G-deficient patients. In patients, unique TRB V-J pairs were restricted and V/J usage skewed, especially in Tregs.

This clone is a singleton in its sample. Its cognate antigen is unknown. CD4+ cells were sorted into CD25-high CD127-low regulatory cells and CD25-low CD127-high conventional cells. Amplification used 52 TRBV primers and 13 TRBJ primers. Measured with immunoSEQ multiplex PCR; TCRdb has only the in-frame clones, and not every one. The sample carries 25,000 or so clones, over 75% recorded once. The sequencing input was conventional CD4+ T cells sorted from blood. The clonotype comes from a child between 5 and 17 years old with CD3G deficiency.

The CDR3 nucleotides are TGTGCCAGCAGCTTAGCGGCAGCGGGAGGGTACGAGCAGTACTTC. Its protein is CASSLAAAGGYEQYF. This chain uses TRBV7-8 with TRBJ2-7; 10 bases agree with TRBD2. The CDR3 totals 15 residues. CDR1 SGHVS and CDR2 FQNEAQ come from the germline V gene. V was pared by 0 bases and J by 4 bases, with 3 bases of the junction left unmatched.